The clone carrying this TCR beta chain was seen only a few times. This entry belongs to a study of blood T cell repertoires in COVID-19. Background on the study: Acute-phase and convalescent COVID-19 samples originated in the United States, Italy and Spain. T cells, B-cell-depleted T cells, or PBMCs provided the cDNA or gDNA that served as material.

Germline CDR1 SNHLY, CDR2 FYNNEI. The CDR3 has 14 amino acids. Trimming removed 6 bases at V and 1 base at J, with 11 bases between. Original methodology: Cell counts per sample came from amplifying reference gene primers. The assay was immunoSEQ multiplex PCR, and TCRdb's table has in-frame clones only and misses some. That table furnishes V, J and clone size, whereas the DNA furnished D and trimming. This table has 60,000 to 70,000 clones, 82% appearing once. The rearrangement joins TRBV2 to TRBJ2-3; D possibly corresponds to TRBD1 (6 bases). This clonotype was obtained from a man in his sixties with acute or convalescent COVID-19. The sequenced sample was peripheral blood. The CDR3 coding sequence is TGTGCCAGCAGGCTACAGGGCGGCACAGATACGCAGTATTTT. Amino acid sequence: CASRLQGGTDTQYF. Drawing the rest from reference TRBV2 and TRBJ2-3, the complete variable domain is EPEVTQTPSHQVTQMGQEVILRCVPISNHLYFYWYRQILGQKVEFLVSFYNNEISEKSEIFDDQFSVERPDGSNFTLKIRSTKLEDSAMYFCASRLQGGTDTQYFGPGTRLTVL.